This T cell receptor (beta chain) was sequenced for a study of CXCR3 chemokines and chemotherapy response in bladder cancer. TCRdb recomputed calls from the PCR reads with MiXCR, one row per CDR3 protein. The table records approximately 12,000 distinct CDR3 sequences, approximately 13% of them present only once. The material was obtained from a patient whose treatment included neoadjuvant chemotherapy. The receptor was isolated from a human donor with bladder cancer that did not respond to neoadjuvant chemotherapy.

Here the CDR3 DNA reads TGTGCCAGCAGCTCAACTAGCGGGGGGGATAATGAGCAGTTCTTC. Protein sequence: CASSSTSGGDNEQFF. The rearrangement uses TRBV5-6 and TRBJ2-1; 13 positions agree with TRBD2. This CDR3 spans 15 amino acids. Trimming at V came to 3 bases and at J to 7 bases, leaving 4 bases not matched to a gene. CDR1 and CDR2 from the germline V gene are SGHDT and YYEEEE.